The 27 T cell receptor beta chains presented below share a single source sample, sequenced in a study of cytomegalovirus exposure and HLA in healthy donors. The PCR ran on 60 Vbeta and 13 Jbeta primers. Some clones are missing from TCRdb's copy, which holds only in-frame ones; the method was immunoSEQ multiplex PCR. The sample includes some 150,000 clones, 79% seen only once; the top ten take about 6.9%. Sequencing used PBMCs. These receptor sequences come from a woman in her forties in good health and CMV-seropositive.

In this sample, this clone turned up a few times. The V gene is TRBV6-1, the J gene TRBJ1-1; 10 bases agree with TRBD1. V lost 6 bases and J lost 2; bases outside the gene matches: 3. The CDR3 has 14 residues. CDR1 is MNHNS and CDR2 is SASEGT in the germline V gene. For the CDR3, the DNA is TGTGCCAGCAGGCAGACAGGGGGCAACACTGAAGCTTTCTTT. Translated: CASRQTGGNTEAFF.

The CDR3 reads CASKGKSHEQYF. DNA of the CDR3: TGTGCCAGCAAGGGGAAGTCCCACGAGCAGTACTTC. The chain recombines TRBV6-5 with TRBJ2-5; a weak D match, TRBD1 (5 bases). The J call could be wrong; TRBJ2-7 is a better fit for the DNA end. Germline values: CDR1 MNHEY, CDR2 SVGAGI. The CDR3 runs to 12 residues.

This clone has only one observation. The CDR3, as DNA: TGCGCCAGCAGTGAGTCCCCACAGGCTACTGGAAACACCATATATTTT. It translates to CASSESPQATGNTIYF. The rearrangement links TRBV10-1 to TRBJ1-3; weak D call: TRBD1 (5 bases). V lost 0 bases, J lost 2 bases, and 11 bases lay in between. Germline V gene data show CDR1 as WNHNN and CDR2 as SYGVQD (reference sequence). The CDR3 extends over 16 amino acids.

The gene calls are TRBV10-3 and TRBJ2-5, with a weak D call TRBD1 (6 bases). TRBJ2-7 matches the DNA end more closely, so the J call is doubtful. CDR1 and CDR2 (germline): ENHRY, SYGVKD. CDR3 length: 11 residues. This CDR3 is CAISTGYEQYF. CDR3 nucleotide sequence: TGTGCCATCAGCACAGGGTACGAGCAGTACTTC.

This chain joins TRBV30 and TRBJ2-2; no clear D gene. The CDR3 runs to 12 residues. V was trimmed by 0 bases and J by 7 bases, leaving 6 bases between them. Germline CDR1 reads GTSNPN; CDR2 reads SVGIG (reference sequence). In DNA, the CDR3 is TGTGCCTGGAGTGTAGCTTTCGGGGAGCTGTTTTTT. Translation gives CAWSVAFGELFF.

The DNA for the CDR3 is TGTGCCAGCAGGGGATCAGGGGAAACCAATGAGCAGTTCTTC. Protein product: CASRGSGETNEQFF. This chain joins TRBV6-5 and TRBJ2-1; the D gene is possibly TRBD1 (6 bases). V lost 6 bases and J lost 6, with 15 bases in between. The CDR3 length is 14 residues. Germline assignment: CDR1 MNHEY and CDR2 SVGAGI.

In this sample, this clone turned up once. The genes are TRBV2 and TRBJ1-1; D gene ambiguous. The ends were cut back, 7 bases at V and 4 bases at J, with 13 bases in the middle. Germline V CDR1 and CDR2: SNHLY, FYNNEI. This CDR3 is 13 amino acids long. The CDR3 sequence is CASNRLEGTEAFF. The CDR3 DNA reads as TGTGCCAGCAATAGGTTGGAGGGCACTGAAGCTTTCTTT.

The V gene is TRBV5-6, the J gene TRBJ1-2; D is ambiguous. V lost 1 base and J 0 bases, leaving 4 bases between the germline ends. Germline values: CDR1 SGHDT, CDR2 YYEEEE. The CDR3 consists of 13 residues. This chain's CDR3 is CASSLTANYGYTF. The CDR3 nucleotides are TGTGCCAGCAGCTTGACAGCTAACTATGGCTACACCTTC.

The J gene is TRBJ1-1, the V gene TRBV6-6, with 7 bases matching TRBD1. Germline values: CDR1 MNHNY, CDR2 SVGAGI (reference sequence). The CDR3 is 15 amino acids. The trim removed 5 bases at V and 2 bases at J, leaving 8 bases unmatched. The chain's CDR3 is CASSPSDRVNTEAFF. The CDR3 DNA reads as TGTGCCAGCAGTCCCAGTGACAGGGTCAACACTGAAGCTTTCTTT.

The chain combines TRBV5-1 with TRBJ2-4, with 12 bases that match TRBD2. V was clipped by 0 bases and J by 7 bases; unmatched bases: 11. Per germline, CDR1 SGHRS and CDR2 YFSETQ. CDR3 length: 18 amino acids. In DNA, the CDR3 is TGCGCCAGCAGCTTGGGCCTAGCGGGGGGGCGATACGGGAACATTCAGTACTTC. As protein: CASSLGLAGGRYGNIQYF.

The chain combines TRBV2 with TRBJ1-1; 7 positions agree with TRBD1. The J segment lost 1 base and the V segment lost 10 bases, leaving 24 bases of the junction unmatched. CDR3 length equals 19 residues. Germline CDR1 is SNHLY and CDR2 is FYNNEI. The CDR3 region is CATFQRKGAKPGQNTEAFF. The CDR3 nucleotides read TGTGCCACTTTTCAGCGTAAGGGGGCCAAACCGGGACAGAACACTGAAGCTTTCTTT. Drawing the rest from reference TRBV2 and TRBJ1-1, the complete variable domain is EPEVTQTPSHQVTQMGQEVILRCVPISNHLYFYWYRQILGQKVEFLVSFYNNEISEKSEIFDDQFSVERPDGSNFTLKIRSTKLEDSAMYFCATFQRKGAKPGQNTEAFFGQGTRLTVV.

With respect to this clone: The final CDR3 position lacks the conserved phenylalanine or tryptophan, pointing to a likely read error. Because the CDR3's place on the DNA is in doubt, the DNA is left out and the CDR3 is given as listed by TCRdb. The CDR3 region is CASSQTPVKPGQGA. V is TRBV6-5 and J is TRBJ1-4; the D call TRBD1 from the table was never checked on the DNA. A total of 14 residues make up the CDR3, ends included. Germline CDR1 and CDR2: MNHEY and SVGAGI.

V usage is TRBV6-6 and J usage is TRBJ2-2; no firm D call. Trimming left V 7 bases short and J 5 bases short, with 8 bases between. The germline gives CDR1 MNHNY, CDR2 SVGAGI (reference sequence). The CDR3 loop spans 12 amino acids. For the CDR3, the DNA is TGTGCCAGCACTCCCGGGACCGGGGAGCTGTTTTTT. Translating gives CASTPGTGELFF.

The chain links TRBV9 to TRBJ2-2, with 9 bases matching TRBD1. The CDR3 runs 15 residues. The trim removed 5 bases at V and 3 bases at J, leaving 5 bases unmatched. The V gene's germline CDR1 is SGDLS and CDR2 YYNGEE. The CDR3 DNA reads TGTGCCAGCAGTGCGACAGGGGGGTACACCGGGGAGCTGTTTTTT. Translated: CASSATGGYTGELFF. The variable domain in full, completed from reference TRBV9 and TRBJ2-2, reads DSGVTQTPKHLITATGQRVTLRCSPRSGDLSVYWYQQSLDQGLQFLIQYYNGEERAKGNILERFSAQQFPDLHSELNLSSLELGDSALYFCASSATGGYTGELFFGEGSRLTVL.

This clone showed up just once. In nucleotides, the CDR3 is TGTGCCAGCACTGGACAGGGGGGGAATGAAAAACTGTTTTTT. Translated, it gives CASTGQGGNEKLFF. The rearrangement links TRBV2 to TRBJ1-4; 10 nucleotides line up with TRBD1. This CDR3 has 14 amino acids. V was pared by 7 bases and J by 5 bases, with 4 bases of the junction left unmatched. Germline loops: CDR1 SNHLY, CDR2 FYNNEI.

The count of this clone is one. Other DNA sequences from this sample encode an identical CDR3 as well. V gene TRBV6-5 combines with J gene TRBJ1-2; possibly TRBD1 for D (6 bases). V lost 1 base to trimming and J lost 7 bases, with 13 bases between them. The CDR3 runs 14 residues. Germline CDR1 reads MNHEY; CDR2 reads SVGAGI. The CDR3 coding sequence is TGTGCCAGCAGTTACTTCACAGGGACTAGTGGCTACACCTTC. Translating gives CASSYFTGTSGYTF.

Only a few counts were recorded for this clone. The chain uses TRBV4-1 and TRBJ1-2; maybe TRBD1 (5 bases). The germline V gene encodes CDR1 MGHRA and CDR2 YSYEKL. This CDR3 comprises 17 residues. Trimming cost V 1 base and J 3 bases, with 18 bases left between them. DNA of the CDR3: TGCGCCAGCAGCCAAGGGGCCCTACAGGCCTGGTACTATGGCTACACCTTC. This translates into CASSQGALQAWYYGYTF.

This sequence joins TRBV20-1 and TRBJ2-7; 7 nucleotides align to TRBD1. There are 11 residues in the CDR3. The germline gives CDR1 DFQATT, CDR2 SNEGSKA (reference sequence). The CDR3 DNA follows: TGCAGGGCAGGGGGTGGATACGAGCAGTACTTC. Translation: CRAGGGYEQYF.

This clone showed up just a few times. The chain is built from TRBV2 and TRBJ2-7; 10 bases align to TRBD1. The CDR3 totals 13 residues. Germline loops: CDR1 SNHLY, CDR2 FYNNEI. Trimming took 6 bases from V and 6 from J; bases not matched to a gene: 5. The CDR3 reads CASSDRGLGEQYF. The CDR3 DNA is TGTGCCAGCAGCGACAGGGGGCTCGGCGAGCAGTACTTC.

This clone came up a few times. CDR3 loop: CASSLTGAGGYTF. CDR3 coding DNA: TGTGCCAGCAGCTTAACAGGGGCGGGGGGCTACACCTTC. This rearrangement joins TRBV7-3 to TRBJ1-2; weak D call: TRBD1 (5 bases). V gave up 0 bases and J gave up 8 bases, with 10 bases separating them. CDR1 and CDR2 (germline): SGHTA, FQGTGA. CDR3 size: 13 residues.

This clone was observed once. CDR3 loop: CASSAGVGRTQYF. The CDR3 DNA is TGTGCCAGCAGCGCGGGGGTGGGGCGGACCCAGTACTTC. The chain carries TRBV14 and TRBJ2-5; the match to TRBD2 covers 7 bases. Germline V gene data show CDR1 as SGHDN and CDR2 as FVKESK. V was pared by 5 bases and J by 7 bases, with 7 bases of the junction left unmatched. This CDR3 has 13 amino acids.

The chain uses TRBV7-3 and TRBJ1-1; 7 positions match TRBD1. After removal of 5 bases from V and 0 bases from J, the junction contained 9 bases not matched to a gene. The CDR3 covers 16 residues. The V gene's germline CDR1 is SGHTA and CDR2 FQGTGA. The CDR3 loop is CASSPGDRIMNTEAFF. The CDR3 coding sequence is TGTGCCAGCAGCCCGGGGGACAGAATTATGAACACTGAAGCTTTCTTT.

The count of this clone is one. The rearrangement uses TRBV6-1 and TRBJ2-7; 7 bases line up with TRBD1. Trimming took 8 bases from V and 4 from J; bases not matched to a gene: 11. Germline CDR1 and CDR2: MNHNS and SASEGT. The CDR3 has 14 residues. The CDR3: CASGSNRGAYEQYF. The CDR3 nucleotides are TGTGCCAGCGGATCCAACAGGGGCGCGTACGAGCAGTACTTC.

This chain uses TRBV9 with TRBJ1-2; D is ambiguous. In germline, CDR1 is SGDLS, CDR2 YYNGEE. Trimming cost V 0 bases and J 4 bases, with 7 bases left between them. The CDR3 consists of 13 residues. The CDR3 DNA reads as TGTGCCAGCAGCGTAGTGGCAGGCTATGGCTACACCTTC. It yields the protein CASSVVAGYGYTF.

V and J are TRBV11-2 and TRBJ1-5, with 9 bases lining up with TRBD1. The J segment lost 4 bases and the V segment lost 5 bases, leaving 6 bases of the junction unmatched. Germline V gene data show CDR1 as SGHAT and CDR2 as FQNNGV. This CDR3 has 15 residues. CDR3 loop: CASSQTTGGNQPQHF. The CDR3 DNA follows: TGTGCCAGCAGCCAAACGACAGGGGGAAATCAGCCCCAGCATTTT.

The J gene is TRBJ1-5, the V gene TRBV6-1; D is perhaps TRBD1 (6 bases). The CDR3 has 16 residues. Germline loops: CDR1 MNHNS, CDR2 SASEGT. The ends were cut back, 3 bases at V and 11 bases at J, with 23 bases in the middle. CDR3 in DNA: TGTGCCAGCAGTGATGTAGTGTCGGGGGGAGCAGGGGCCCAGCATTTT. Its translation: CASSDVVSGGAGAQHF.

This clone was observed at least ten times. The V and J genes are TRBV5-4 and TRBJ2-3, with TRBD1 identical over 9 bases. Germline V gene data show CDR1 as SGHNT and CDR2 as YYREEE (reference sequence). V gave up 5 bases and J gave up 3 bases; unmatched junction bases: 7. This CDR3 spans 15 amino acids. The CDR3 spells CASRLDRGWTDTQYF. In DNA, the CDR3 is TGTGCCAGCAGGTTAGACAGGGGGTGGACAGATACGCAGTATTTT.